This T cell receptor (beta chain) was profiled in a study of technical replicates of blood from a handful of donors. The data were produced by immunoSEQ multiplex PCR, yet TCRdb's version contains in-frame clones alone and is incomplete. The data contain about 81,000 clones, 80% to 90% of them singletons. Trimming took off 6 bases at V and 7 bases at J, with 21 bases between the two ends. The CDR3 covers 16 residues. The germline V gene encodes CDR1 SGHAT and CDR2 FQDESV (reference sequence). The chain links TRBV11-1 to TRBJ2-2; perhaps TRBD2 as D (6 bases). The sequence derives from a human donor in good health. Some clones in this sample may be carry-over from other donors' samples. Sequenced: PBMCs. The CDR3 DNA is TGTGCCAGCAGAAAAACCCAACTAGCCAGCGGCGGGGAGCTGTTTTTT. It is translated as CASRKTQLASGGELFF.